This TCR beta chain came from a study of CD8 T cells in ankylosing spondylitis. In the case of this clonotype: The antigen is not known.

The CDR3 length is 13 residues. V gave up 8 bases and J gave up 3 bases; unmatched junction bases: 0. Study conclusions and caveats: Prior work had noted some motif variants in reactive arthritis blood and synovial fluid. As reported, disease-linked clones showed significant enrichment in matched ankylosing spondylitis synovial fluid. It appeared that ankylosing spondylitis blood was characterized by a TCR beta motif of 8 or 9 highly homologous variants.

TCRdb analysed the 5' RACE reads with MiXCR anew, one entry per CDR3 protein. This table holds 350,000 to 550,000 distinct CDR3 sequences, roughly 26% found once. Sequenced sample: blood, either unsorted or a sorted T cell fraction (not recorded which). The gene calls are TRBV12-3 or TRBV12-4 and TRBJ2-2, with TRBD2 matching over 10 bases. This clonotype was sampled from a male donor with ankylosing spondylitis. The CDR3: CASGTSDTGELFF. CDR3 nucleotide sequence: TGTGCCAGCGGGACTAGCGACACCGGGGAGCTGTTTTTT.